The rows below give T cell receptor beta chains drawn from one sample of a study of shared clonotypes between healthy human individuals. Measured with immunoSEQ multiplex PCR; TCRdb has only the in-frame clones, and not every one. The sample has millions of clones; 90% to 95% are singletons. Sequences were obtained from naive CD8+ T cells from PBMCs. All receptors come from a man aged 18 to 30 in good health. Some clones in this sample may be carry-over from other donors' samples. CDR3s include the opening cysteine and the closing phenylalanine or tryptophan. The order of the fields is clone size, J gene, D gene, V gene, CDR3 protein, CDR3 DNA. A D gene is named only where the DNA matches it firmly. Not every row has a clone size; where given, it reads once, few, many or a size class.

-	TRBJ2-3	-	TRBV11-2	CASSLPRGHPTADTQYF	TGTGCCAGCAGCTTGCCCCGAGGCCACCCGACCGCAGATACGCAGTATTTT
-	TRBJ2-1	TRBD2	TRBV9	CASSVASGGEEQFF	TGTGCCAGCAGCGTAGCTAGCGGGGGGGAGGAGCAGTTCTTC
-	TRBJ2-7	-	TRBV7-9	CASSLPTGPRPSYEQYF	TGTGCCAGCAGCTTACCGACAGGACCTAGACCTTCCTACGAGCAGTACTTC
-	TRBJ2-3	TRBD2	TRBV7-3	CASSALLAGAEDTQYF	TGTGCCAGCAGCGCCCTACTAGCGGGAGCTGAAGATACGCAGTATTTT
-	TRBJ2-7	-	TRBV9	CASSPGRGGEQYF	TGTGCCAGCAGCCCCGGCAGGGGAGGCGAGCAGTACTTC
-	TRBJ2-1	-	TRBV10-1	CASSRGSSYNEQFF	TGCGCCAGCAGTCGAGGGAGCTCCTACAATGAGCAGTTCTTC
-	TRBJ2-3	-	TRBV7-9	CASSWGAGTGTDTQYF	TGTGCCAGCAGCTGGGGTGCCGGGACTGGCACAGATACGCAGTATTTT
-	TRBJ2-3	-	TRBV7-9	CASSLGETDTDTQYF	TGTGCCAGCAGCCTAGGAGAGACAGACACAGATACGCAGTATTTT
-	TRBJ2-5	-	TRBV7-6	CASSRIATEQETQYF	TGTGCCAGCAGCCGCATCGCGACAGAACAAGAGACCCAGTACTTC
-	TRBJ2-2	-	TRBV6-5	CASSRRVGTGELFF	TGTGCCAGCAGTCGTAGGGTTGGCACCGGGGAGCTGTTTTTT
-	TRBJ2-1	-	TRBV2	CASDSSYNEQFF	TGTGCATCGGACTCCTCCTACAATGAGCAGTTCTTC
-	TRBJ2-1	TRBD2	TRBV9	CASSVAMFTSATYNEQFF	TGTGCCAGCAGCGTAGCTATGTTTACTAGCGCCACCTACAATGAGCAGTTCTTC
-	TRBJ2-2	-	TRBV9	CASSVASRGTGELFF	TGTGCCAGCAGCGTAGCTAGCAGGGGCACCGGGGAGCTGTTTTTT
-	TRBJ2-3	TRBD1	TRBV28	CASSYPDRGDTDTQYF	TGTGCCAGCAGTTACCCCGACAGGGGGGACACAGATACGCAGTATTTT
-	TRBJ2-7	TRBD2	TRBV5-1	CASSYGRGLADSYEQYF	TGCGCCAGCAGCTACGGGAGGGGACTAGCGGACTCCTACGAGCAGTACTTC
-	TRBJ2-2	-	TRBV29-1	CSVLTPTGELFF	TGCAGCGTCCTGACTCCTACCGGGGAGCTGTTTTTT
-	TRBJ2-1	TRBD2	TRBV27	CASSNIAGGSYEQFF	TGTGCCAGCAGTAATATAGCGGGAGGGTCATATGAGCAGTTCTTC
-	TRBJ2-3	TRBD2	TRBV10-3	CASKAGEEDTQYF	TGTGCCAGCAAAGCGGGGGAGGAAGATACGCAGTATTTT
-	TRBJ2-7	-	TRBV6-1	CASSERAGYYEQYF	TGTGCCAGCAGTGAACGGGCAGGGTACTACGAGCAGTACTTC
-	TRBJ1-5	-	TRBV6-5	CASSLGGSNQPQHF	TGTGCCAGCAGTTTGGGGGGGAGCAATCAGCCCCAGCATTTT
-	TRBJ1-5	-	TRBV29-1	CSVTTGPNQPQHF	TGCAGCGTAACTACAGGGCCCAATCAGCCCCAGCATTTT
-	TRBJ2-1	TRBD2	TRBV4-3	CASSQGRLAGISYNEQFF	TGCGCCAGCAGCCAAGGGCGACTAGCGGGAATCTCCTACAATGAGCAGTTCTTC
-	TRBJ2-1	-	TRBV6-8	CASSYQTHRNIGRTLHNEQFF	TGTGCCAGCAGTTACCAAACTCATAGGAATATTGGGAGGACCCTCCACAATGAGCAGTTCTTC
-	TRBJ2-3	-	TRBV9	CASSGLLSTQYF	TGTGCCAGCAGTGGTCTCCTTTCTACGCAGTATTTT
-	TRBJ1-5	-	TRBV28	CASSFAREGGWQPQHF	TGTGCCAGCAGTTTTGCCAGGGAAGGAGGATGGCAGCCCCAGCATTTT
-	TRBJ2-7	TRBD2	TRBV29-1	CSVKVGGSSYEQYF	TGCAGCGTGAAGGTCGGCGGGAGCTCCTACGAGCAGTACTTC
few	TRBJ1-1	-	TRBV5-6	CASSFGSVTEAFF	TGTGCCAGCAGCTTTGGGAGTGTAACTGAAGCTTTCTTT
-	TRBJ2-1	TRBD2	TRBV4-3	CASSQDRAGGPADEQFF	TGCGCCAGCAGCCAAGATCGAGCGGGAGGGCCAGCGGATGAGCAGTTCTTC
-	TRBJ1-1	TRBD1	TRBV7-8	CASSLNPGTANTEAFF	TGTGCCAGCAGCTTGAATCCCGGGACAGCGAACACTGAAGCTTTCTTT